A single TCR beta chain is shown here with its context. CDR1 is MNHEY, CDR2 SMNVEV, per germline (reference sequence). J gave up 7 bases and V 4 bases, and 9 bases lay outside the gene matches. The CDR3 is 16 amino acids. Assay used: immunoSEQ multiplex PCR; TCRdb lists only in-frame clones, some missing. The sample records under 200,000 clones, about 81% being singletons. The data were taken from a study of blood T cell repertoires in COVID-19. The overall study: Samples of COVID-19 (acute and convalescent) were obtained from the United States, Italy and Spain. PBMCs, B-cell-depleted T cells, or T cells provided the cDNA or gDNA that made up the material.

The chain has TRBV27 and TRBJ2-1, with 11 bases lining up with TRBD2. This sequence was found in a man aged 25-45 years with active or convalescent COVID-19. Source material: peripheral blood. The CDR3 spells CASSSELAGVGNEQFF. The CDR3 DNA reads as TGTGCCAGCAGTTCGGAACTAGCGGGAGTCGGGAATGAGCAGTTCTTC.